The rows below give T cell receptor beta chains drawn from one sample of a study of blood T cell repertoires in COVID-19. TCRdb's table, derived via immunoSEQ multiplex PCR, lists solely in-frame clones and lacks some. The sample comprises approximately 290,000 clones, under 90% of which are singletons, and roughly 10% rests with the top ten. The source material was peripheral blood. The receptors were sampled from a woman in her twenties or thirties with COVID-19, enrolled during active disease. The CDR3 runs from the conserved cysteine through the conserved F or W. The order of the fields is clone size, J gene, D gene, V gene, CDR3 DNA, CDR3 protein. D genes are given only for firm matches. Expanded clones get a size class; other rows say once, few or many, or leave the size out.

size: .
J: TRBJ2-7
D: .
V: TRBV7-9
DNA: TGTGCCAGCAGCTGGGGTCGGGGCTCCTACGAGCAGTACTTC
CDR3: CASSWGRGSYEQYF

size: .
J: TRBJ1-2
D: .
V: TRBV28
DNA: TGTGCCAGCACTCCTGGGGGGTCCTCTGGCTACACCTTC
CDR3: CASTPGGSSGYTF

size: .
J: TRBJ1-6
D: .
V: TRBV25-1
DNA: TGTGCCAGCGGACGCGGGAGGGATTCACCCCTCCACTTT
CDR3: CASGRGRDSPLHF

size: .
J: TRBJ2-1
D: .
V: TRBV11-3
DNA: TGTGCCAGCAGCCTACAGGGAACTCACAGTACGAATGAGCAGTTCTTC
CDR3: CASSLQGTHSTNEQFF

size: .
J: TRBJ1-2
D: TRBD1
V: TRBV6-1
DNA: TGTGCCAGCAGTGAAAGGGACAGGGTCTATGGCTACACCTTC
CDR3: CASSERDRVYGYTF

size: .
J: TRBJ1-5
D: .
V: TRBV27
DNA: TGTGCCAGCAGTCCTTTATACCTCCCCAGGGTTAGCAATCAGCCCCAGCATTTT
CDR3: CASSPLYLPRVSNQPQHF

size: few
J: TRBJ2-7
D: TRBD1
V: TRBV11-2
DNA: TGTGCCAGCAGCTTAGGGACAGGGGGCTACGAGCAGTACTTC
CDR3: CASSLGTGGYEQYF

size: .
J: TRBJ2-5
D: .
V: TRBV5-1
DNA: TGCGCCAGCCGCGGCCTCCAAGAGACCCAGTACTTC
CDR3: CASRGLQETQYF

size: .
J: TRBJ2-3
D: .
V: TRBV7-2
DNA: TGTGCCAGCAGCTTTACAAAAGCAGATACGCAGTATTTT
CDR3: CASSFTKADTQYF

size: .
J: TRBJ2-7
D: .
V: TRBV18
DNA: TGTGCCAGCTCACCACAACCCTTTGACACCTACGAGCAGTACTTC
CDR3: CASSPQPFDTYEQYF

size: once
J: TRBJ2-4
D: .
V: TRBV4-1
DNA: TGCGCCAGCAGCCAACCGGGACATGTCAAAAACATTCAGTACTTC
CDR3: CASSQPGHVKNIQYF

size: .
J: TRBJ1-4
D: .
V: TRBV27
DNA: TGTGCCAGCCGTTCATCGGGGCCTACTAATGAAAAACTGTTTTTT
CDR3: CASRSSGPTNEKLFF

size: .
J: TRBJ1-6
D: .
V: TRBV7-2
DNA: TGTGCCAGCAGCTTATTAGTCGGTTCACCCCTCCACTTT
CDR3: CASSLLVGSPLHF

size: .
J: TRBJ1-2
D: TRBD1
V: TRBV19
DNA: TGTGCCAGTAGTATGGGGACAGGGGGTAACTATGGCTACACCTTC
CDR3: CASSMGTGGNYGYTF

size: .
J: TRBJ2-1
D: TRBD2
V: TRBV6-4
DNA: TGTGCCAGCAGTGACGAGGCGGGGGGCTACAATGAGCAGTTCTTC
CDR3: CASSDEAGGYNEQFF

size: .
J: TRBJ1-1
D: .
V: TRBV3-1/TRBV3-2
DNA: TGTGCCAGCAGCCAACGGGGTACTGAAGCTTTCTTT
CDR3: CASSQRGTEAFF

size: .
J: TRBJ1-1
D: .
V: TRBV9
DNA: TGTGCCAGCAGCTCTGAGATCAACACTGAAGCTTTCTTT
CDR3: CASSSEINTEAFF

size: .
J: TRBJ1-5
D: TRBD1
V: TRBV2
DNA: TGTGCCAGCAGGGACAGGACTGATCAGCCCCAGCATTTT
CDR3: CASRDRTDQPQHF

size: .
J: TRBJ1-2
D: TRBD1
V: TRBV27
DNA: TGTGCCAGCAGTTTAATGCAGGACAGGGCCTATGGCTACACCTTC
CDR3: CASSLMQDRAYGYTF

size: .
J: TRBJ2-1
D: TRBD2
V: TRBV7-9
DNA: TGTGCCAGCAGCTTCCCTAGCGGGGACGAGCAGTTCTTC
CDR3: CASSFPSGDEQFF

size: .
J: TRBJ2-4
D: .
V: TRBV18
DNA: TGTGCCAGCTCACCCCGGACAGTTGTAGGAGCCAAAAACATTCAGTACTTC
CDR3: CASSPRTVVGAKNIQYF

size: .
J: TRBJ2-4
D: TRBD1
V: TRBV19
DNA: TGTGCCAGTAGTATTACGTCGGACAGGAAAAACATTCAGTACTTC
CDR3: CASSITSDRKNIQYF

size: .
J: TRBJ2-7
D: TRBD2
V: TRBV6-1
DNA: TGTGCCAGCAGTGAAGCTGGGACTAGCGTCTCCTACGAGCAGTACTTC
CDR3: CASSEAGTSVSYEQYF

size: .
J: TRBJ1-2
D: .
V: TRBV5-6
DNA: TGTGCCAGCAGCTTGGTACAGGTTAACTATGGCTACACCTTC
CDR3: CASSLVQVNYGYTF

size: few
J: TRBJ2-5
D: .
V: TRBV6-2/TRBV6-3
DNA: TGTGCCAGCAGTTACCCGCCAGGGGGGATCCAGTACTTC
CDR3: CASSYPPGGIQYF

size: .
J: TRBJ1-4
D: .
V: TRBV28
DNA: TGTGCCAGCAGTCATTCGTTAGGAGTGGAAAAACTGTTTTTT
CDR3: CASSHSLGVEKLFF

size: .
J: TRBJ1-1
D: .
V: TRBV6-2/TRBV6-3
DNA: TGTGCCAGCAGACCTAGGGGGATCTTTGCTGAAGCTTTCTTT
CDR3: CASRPRGIFAEAFF

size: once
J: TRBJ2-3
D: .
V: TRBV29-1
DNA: TGCAGCGCTAATGCGGGGGCCAGCACAGATACGCAGTATTTT
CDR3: CSANAGASTDTQYF

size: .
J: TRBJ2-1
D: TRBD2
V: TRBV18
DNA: TGTGCCAGCTCACCGGGACTAGCGGGGTACTACAATGAGCAGTTCTTC
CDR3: CASSPGLAGYYNEQFF

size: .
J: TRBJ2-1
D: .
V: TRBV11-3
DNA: TGTGCCAGCAGCATCGAACTAGTGACCTACAATGAGCAGTTCTTC
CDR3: CASSIELVTYNEQFF

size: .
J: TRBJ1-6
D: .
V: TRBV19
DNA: TGTGCCAGTAGCAAGACAGACGGCGGTTCACCCCTCCACTTT
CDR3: CASSKTDGGSPLHF

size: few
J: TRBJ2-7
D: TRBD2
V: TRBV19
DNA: TGTGCCAGTAGTCGTTTAGCGGGGGGCCCTACCGACGAGCAGTACTTC
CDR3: CASSRLAGGPTDEQYF

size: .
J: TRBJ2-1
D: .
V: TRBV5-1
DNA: TGCGCCAGCAGCAGTATAGCGGTAAGCTCCTACAATGAGCAGTTCTTC
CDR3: CASSSIAVSSYNEQFF

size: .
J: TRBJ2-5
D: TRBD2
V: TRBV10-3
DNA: TGTGCCATCAGTGTGGCGGGGGGGCACCAAGAGACCCAGTACTTC
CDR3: CAISVAGGHQETQYF

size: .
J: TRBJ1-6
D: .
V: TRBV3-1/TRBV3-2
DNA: TGTGCCAGCAGCCAAGCAGGGTACAATTCACCCCTCCACTTT
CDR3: CASSQAGYNSPLHF

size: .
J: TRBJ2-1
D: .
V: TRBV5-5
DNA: TGTGCCAGCAGCCTTCCCGCCTACAATGAGCAGTTCTTC
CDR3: CASSLPAYNEQFF

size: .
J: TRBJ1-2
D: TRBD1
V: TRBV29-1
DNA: TGCAGCGTTGATAGCCTTGGGACAGGGGGCGAGGGCTATGGCTACACCTTC
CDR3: CSVDSLGTGGEGYGYTF

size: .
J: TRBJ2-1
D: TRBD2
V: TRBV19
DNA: TGTGCCACCCGAGCGGGGTACAATGAGCAGTTCTTC
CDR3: CATRAGYNEQFF

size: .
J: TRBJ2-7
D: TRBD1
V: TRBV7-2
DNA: TGTGCCAGCAGCTTAGCGTCGCAGGGGGCTTACGAGCAGTACTTC
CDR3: CASSLASQGAYEQYF

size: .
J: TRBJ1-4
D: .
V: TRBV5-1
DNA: TGCGCCAGCGCCCCGGATGGGGGGGCCCATGAAAAACTGTTTTTT
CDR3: CASAPDGGAHEKLFF

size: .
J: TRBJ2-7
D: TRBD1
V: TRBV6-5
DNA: TGTGCCAGCAGCCGCGGGACAGGGGCCTACGAGCAGTACTTC
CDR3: CASSRGTGAYEQYF

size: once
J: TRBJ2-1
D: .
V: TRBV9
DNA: TGTGCCAGCAGCGTCCACGCTTCAGGTGCCCCCTACAATGAGCAGTTCTTC
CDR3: CASSVHASGAPYNEQFF

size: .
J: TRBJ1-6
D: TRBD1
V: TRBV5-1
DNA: TGCGCCAGCAGGCCCGGGACAGGGGAATCACCCCTCCACTTT
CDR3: CASRPGTGESPLHF

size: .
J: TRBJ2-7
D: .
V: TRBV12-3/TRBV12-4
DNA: TGTGCCAGCCGGGACTTCGGGTCCTACGAGCAGTACTTC
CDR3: CASRDFGSYEQYF

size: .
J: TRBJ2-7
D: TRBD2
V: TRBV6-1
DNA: TGTGCCAGCAGTGAAACGGGGGGAGGGGACTACGAGCAGTACTTC
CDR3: CASSETGGGDYEQYF

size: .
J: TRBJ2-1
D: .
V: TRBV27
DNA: TGTGCCAGCAGTATCAACAGGGACAATGAGCAGTTCTTC
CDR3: CASSINRDNEQFF